The clone carrying this TCR beta chain occurred many times. Previously, flow cytometry had revealed CD8+CD57+ cell expansion in the patients chosen for sequencing. The template for TCR beta VDJ and CDR3 sequence profiling was genomic DNA. TCRdb passed the reads through MiXCR, listing each CDR3 protein once. The repertoire includes hundreds of thousands of distinct CDR3 sequences, about half of them detected once, and 20% sits in the top ten. Germline CDR1 DFQATT, CDR2 SNEGSKA (reference sequence). The CDR3 loop spans 16 amino acids. Trimming removed 3 bases from V and 0 bases from J; junction bases left unmatched: 9. This specimen comes from a study of CD8+CD57+ T cells in acquired aplastic anemia.

What was sequenced was sorted CD4+, CD8+, or CD8+CD57+ T cells (not recorded which) from PBMCs. This chain links TRBV20-1 with TRBJ1-1, with 8 bases matching TRBD1. The TCR sequence derives from a human donor with aplastic anemia. CDR3 in DNA: TGCAGTGCTAGGGGGACAGGCTATCGGATGAACACTGAAGCTTTCTTT. Protein: CSARGTGYRMNTEAFF.